Shown below are 2 T cell receptor beta chains from a single sample sequenced in a study of T cell clonotyping in hematopoietic cell transplantation. Profiling relied on immunoSEQ multiplex PCR, and the TCRdb table lists in-frame clones only, not all of them. This table holds about 6,800 clones, nearly 99% found once. This specimen consisted of PBMCs, obtained 30 days after allogeneic stem cell transplant. These receptors were taken from a male patient between 55 and 70 years old who had an allogeneic stem cell transplant from a related donor, so the T cells may come from the graft donor. Some clones in this sample may be carry-over from other donors' samples.

The chain joins TRBV5-1 to TRBJ2-7; TRBD1 is a possible D gene (5 bases). Germline CDR1 reads SGHRS; CDR2 reads YFSETQ. This CDR3 comprises 17 residues. Trimming took off 6 bases at V and 0 bases at J, with 22 bases between the two ends. This CDR3 reads CASMVVGQAVSSYEQYF. CDR3 DNA sequence: TGCGCCAGCATGGTGGTGGGGCAGGCTGTCAGCTCCTACGAGCAGTACTTC.

The chain carries TRBV30 and TRBJ1-2; 8 bases map to TRBD1. CDR1 is GTSNPN and CDR2 is SVGIG in the germline V gene (reference sequence). The CDR3 sequence is 13 residues long. Trimming at V came to 4 bases and at J to 12 bases, leaving 13 bases not matched to a gene. Written as DNA, the CDR3 is TGTGCCTGGACCCTACAGGGGGTGGCCTATAACACCTTC. Its protein is CAWTLQGVAYNTF.